The rows below give T cell receptor beta chains drawn from one sample of a study of early T cells in non-severe SARS-CoV-2 infection. TCRdb fed the 5' RACE reads into MiXCR, producing one record per CDR3 protein. The table lists about 40,000 distinct CDR3 sequences, almost 5.5% of them singletons. The sample consisted of whole blood, taken at baseline. These receptors all come from an adult who was a healthcare worker with PCR-confirmed SARS-CoV-2 infection or an uninfected control (not recorded which). The CDR3 runs from the conserved cysteine through the conserved F or W. D genes are given only for firm matches. Clone size is stated in some rows and not others, as once, few, many or a class when expanded.

many TRBJ1-2 TRBV29-1 . CSVAEPYGYTF TGCAGCGTTGCGGAACCCTATGGCTACACCTTC
. TRBJ1-1 TRBV30 TRBD1 CAWSVRRGGIGAFF TGTGCCTGGAGTGTTAGAAGAGGGGGCATCGGTGCTTTCTTT
. TRBJ1-3 TRBV6-5 . CASSRMDSGGNTIYF TGTGCCAGCAGCCGTATGGACAGCGGGGGAAACACCATATATTTT
many TRBJ1-5 TRBV7-2 . CASSSGGQPQHF TGTGCCAGCAGCTCCGGAGGTCAGCCCCAGCATTTT
. TRBJ2-2 TRBV7-6 . CASSLAATPLPDTGELFF TGTGCCAGCAGCTTAGCGGCAACCCCCCTTCCGGACACCGGGGAGCTGTTTTTT
many TRBJ1-6 TRBV27 . CASRAWGTNSPLHF TGTGCCAGCCGTGCTTGGGGGACTAATTCACCCCTCCACTTT
many TRBJ2-2 TRBV27 . CASSLTENTGELFF TGTGCCAGCAGTTTAACAGAGAACACCGGGGAGCTGTTTTTT
many TRBJ1-6 TRBV28 TRBD1 CASSFGTAGVPLHF TGTGCCAGCAGTTTTGGGACAGCTGGGGTACCCCTCCACTTT
many TRBJ2-2 TRBV5-6 . CASSSARGEYTGELFF TGTGCCAGCAGTTCCGCTAGGGGGGAGTACACCGGGGAGCTGTTTTTT
many TRBJ2-5 TRBV7-8 . CASSFGESETQYF TGTGCCAGCAGCTTCGGGGAATCCGAGACCCAGTACTTC
many TRBJ2-3 TRBV9 TRBD2 CASSGSGSTDTQYF TGTGCCAGCAGCGGTAGCGGGAGTACAGATACGCAGTATTTT
. TRBJ2-1 TRBV18 TRBD2 CASSPRLAGVYNEQFF TGTGCCAGCTCACCACGTCTAGCGGGGGTGTACAATGAGCAGTTCTTC
many TRBJ1-3 TRBV3-1 . CASSARDGRNTIYF TGTGCCAGCAGCGCGAGGGACGGCAGAAACACCATATATTTT
. TRBJ1-2 TRBV21-1 . CASSKERQGYGYTF TGTGCCAGCAGCAAAGAACGACAGGGCTATGGCTACACCTTC
. TRBJ2-5 TRBV7-3 . CASSLQPGGQETQYF TGTGCCAGCAGCCTCCAACCTGGGGGCCAAGAGACCCAGTACTTC
many TRBJ2-3 TRBV10-3 TRBD1 CAISVGQGASDTQYF TGTGCCATCAGCGTGGGACAGGGGGCGTCAGATACGCAGTATTTT
few TRBJ2-1 TRBV5-4 . CASPGGSRGDEQFF TGTGCCAGCCCGGGGGGCTCAAGGGGCGATGAGCAGTTCTTC
many TRBJ2-5 TRBV20-1 TRBD1 CSAGTGRQETQYF TGCAGTGCGGGGACAGGGAGGCAAGAGACCCAGTACTTC
many TRBJ1-2 TRBV14 . CASSQVTGPRGYTF TGTGCCAGCAGCCAAGTCACCGGACCGCGTGGCTACACCTTC
many TRBJ1-5 TRBV12-3/TRBV12-4 TRBD1 CASSFKGTGFSNQPQHF TGTGCCAGCAGTTTTAAGGGGACAGGGTTTAGCAATCAGCCCCAGCATTTT
many TRBJ2-1 TRBV7-2 . CASSPTGPGQFF TGTGCCAGCAGCCCCACCGGCCCTGGGCAGTTCTTC
. TRBJ2-7 TRBV25-1 . CASSVSYEQYF TGTGCCAGCAGTGTTTCGTACGAGCAGTACTTC
many TRBJ2-1 TRBV7-9 . CASSYGQSKAYNEQFF TGTGCCAGCAGCTACGGACAGTCCAAGGCCTACAATGAGCAGTTCTTC
many TRBJ2-1 TRBV27 TRBD2 CASSSPSTSGRYNEQFF TGTGCCAGCAGTTCCCCCTCTACTAGCGGGAGATACAATGAGCAGTTCTTC
many TRBJ2-1 TRBV9 TRBD2 CASLGGVSGRIDEQFF TGTGCCAGCTTGGGGGGTGTGAGCGGGAGAATCGATGAGCAGTTCTTC
many TRBJ1-1 TRBV18 . CASSPTRNTEAFF TGTGCCAGCTCACCAACGAGGAACACTGAAGCTTTCTTT
. TRBJ2-7 TRBV20-1 . CSARVLKAALHEQYF TGCAGTGCTAGAGTTCTAAAGGCGGCCCTTCATGAGCAGTACTTC
many TRBJ2-1 TRBV3-1 . CASSLREGVGNEQFF TGTGCCAGCAGCCTCAGAGAGGGAGTCGGTAATGAGCAGTTCTTC
many TRBJ2-1 TRBV19 TRBD1 CASSITGGAVLGEQFF TGTGCCAGTAGTATCACAGGGGGCGCTGTACTCGGTGAGCAGTTCTTC
few TRBJ2-7 TRBV12-3/TRBV12-4 . CASSLAGYEQYF TGTGCCAGCAGTTTAGCTGGCTACGAGCAGTACTTC
many TRBJ2-7 TRBV20-1 . CSASSTSYEQYF TGCAGTGCTAGTTCGACCTCCTACGAGCAGTACTTC
once TRBJ2-4 TRBV14 TRBD2 CASSQDRLAKNIQYF TGTGCCAGCAGCCAAGACCGACTAGCAAAGAACATTCAGTACTTC
many TRBJ2-1 TRBV3-1 . CASSQGGRGSYNEQFF TGTGCCAGCAGCCAAGGAGGCAGGGGCTCCTACAATGAGCAGTTCTTC
many TRBJ1-5 TRBV12-3/TRBV12-4 TRBD1 CASRRDREIQPQHF TGTGCCAGCCGGCGGGACAGGGAAATTCAGCCCCAGCATTTT
many TRBJ2-1 TRBV6-5 TRBD2 CASSYRASGTVYNEQFF TGTGCCAGCAGTTATAGAGCTAGCGGGACCGTTTACAATGAGCAGTTCTTC
many TRBJ1-2 TRBV11-2 . CASSLSSAGAPVGGYTF TGTGCCAGCAGCTTATCGTCGGCAGGGGCTCCGGTGGGTGGCTACACCTTC
many TRBJ1-2 TRBV7-9 . CASRDGSNYGYTF TGTGCCAGCCGGGACGGATCAAACTATGGCTACACCTTC
many TRBJ1-2 TRBV20-1 . CSARVGGEVNYGYTF TGCAGTGCTAGAGTGGGGGGAGAGGTCAACTATGGCTACACCTTC
many TRBJ2-3 TRBV6-5 . CASSFFDTQYF TGTGCCAGCAGCTTCTTCGATACGCAGTATTTT
many TRBJ1-5 TRBV20-1 TRBD1 CSARDLHRGNNQPQHF TGCAGTGCTAGAGATCTCCACAGGGGGAACAATCAGCCCCAGCATTTT
few TRBJ1-6 TRBV6-5 . CASSSYFKGSSYNSPLHF TGTGCCAGCAGTTCCTACTTTAAGGGAAGCTCCTATAATTCACCCCTCCACTTT